The next 15 T cell receptor beta chains were all read from a single sample in a study of cytomegalovirus exposure and HLA in healthy donors. The method was immunoSEQ multiplex PCR; TCRdb's version includes in-frame clones alone and lacks a portion of them. This sample carries around 200,000 clones, approximately 83% of them seen once, and the ten largest clones take approximately 2.9%. The sample consisted of PBMCs. These receptors were taken from a young woman in good health and CMV-seropositive.

CDR3 nucleotide sequence: TGTGCCAGCAGCTTATCTGGACAGGGGCGCCCGAATGAGCAGTTCTTC. This translates into CASSLSGQGRPNEQFF. This chain uses TRBV7-8 with TRBJ2-1; 9 bases agree with TRBD1. Trimming took 2 bases from V and 7 from J; bases not matched to a gene: 9. The CDR3 length is 16 residues. Germline CDR1 reads SGHVS; CDR2 reads FQNEAQ.

The chain combines TRBV5-6 with TRBJ1-5; D is unresolved. Germline V CDR1 and CDR2: SGHDT, YYEEEE. The CDR3 is 15 amino acids. V lost 1 base to trimming and J lost 0 bases, with 8 bases between them. In DNA, the CDR3 is TGTGCCAGCAGCTTGACTGCAAATAGCAATCAGCCCCAGCATTTT. Translation gives CASSLTANSNQPQHF.

The CDR3 nucleotides read TGTGCCAGCAGTGAATTTGGCCCCTCCTACAATGAGCAGTTCTTC. It specifies CASSEFGPSYNEQFF. The rearrangement links TRBV6-1 to TRBJ2-1, with D uncertain. Per the germline V gene, CDR1 is MNHNS and CDR2 is SASEGT. The CDR3 is 15 amino acids. Deletions cut 2 bases from V and 0 bases from J, with 8 bases between.

This chain joins TRBV7-9 and TRBJ1-1; D is undetermined. Looked up from germline, CDR1 is SEHNR and CDR2 is FQNEAQ (reference sequence). Trimming removed 3 bases at V and 5 bases at J, with 19 bases between. The CDR3 consists of 16 residues. Here the CDR3 DNA reads TGTGCCAGCAGCTTTTTTATGAGCCGCGGAGTAACTGAAGCTTTCTTT. Protein: CASSFFMSRGVTEAFF.

The gene calls are TRBV11-2 and TRBJ2-7; D might be TRBD2 (6 bases). The CDR3 spans 18 residues. In germline, CDR1 is SGHAT, CDR2 FQNNGV. V dropped 2 bases and J dropped 3 bases, with 23 bases sitting between them. Written as DNA, the CDR3 is TGTGCCAGCAGCTTAACCCAGGAGGGGCCTCTCTCCCTCTACGAGCAGTACTTC. Its protein is CASSLTQEGPLSLYEQYF.

The chain combines TRBV2 with TRBJ1-2; D unresolved. Trimming pared 2 bases from V and 4 bases from J, leaving 14 bases between. The CDR3 has 15 amino acids. CDR1 and CDR2 from the germline V gene are SNHLY and FYNNEI. The CDR3 loop is CASSETANRLYGYTF. DNA for the CDR3: TGTGCCAGCAGTGAAACAGCTAATCGGCTCTATGGCTACACCTTC.

The rearrangement uses TRBV7-9 and TRBJ2-7; the D gene is possibly TRBD1 (6 bases). Germline assignment: CDR1 SEHNR and CDR2 FQNEAQ (reference sequence). The CDR3 length is 14 residues. Trimming took off 3 bases at V and 4 bases at J, with 13 bases between the two ends. For the CDR3, the DNA is TGTGCCAGCAGCTTCACGGGGACACCTTACGAGCAGTACTTC. Protein sequence: CASSFTGTPYEQYF. The full variable domain, its missing parts supplied by reference TRBV7-9 and TRBJ2-7, is DTGVSQNPRHKITKRGQNVTFRCDPISEHNRLYWYRQTLGQGPEFLTYFQNEAQLEKSRLLSDRFSAERPKGSFSTLEIQRTEQGDSAMYLCASSFTGTPYEQYFGPGTRLTVT.

V gene TRBV11-2 combines with J gene TRBJ1-2, with D unresolved. Germline CDR1 SGHAT, CDR2 FQNNGV. The CDR3 extends over 15 amino acids. V dropped 0 bases and J dropped 2 bases, with 10 bases sitting between them. The CDR3 loop is CASSLDVQANYGYTF. The CDR3 DNA sequence: TGTGCCAGCAGCTTAGATGTTCAGGCAAACTATGGCTACACCTTC.

This rearrangement joins TRBV5-4 to TRBJ2-5; 10 positions match TRBD2. The CDR3 is 17 residues long. V gave up 2 bases and J gave up 9 bases; unmatched junction bases: 16. CDR1 SGHNT and CDR2 YYREEE come from the germline V gene (reference sequence). This chain's CDR3 is CASSLASSGGPQGAQYF. The CDR3 DNA follows: TGTGCCAGCAGCTTAGCGTCTAGCGGGGGACCCCAGGGTGCCCAGTACTTC.

The V call is TRBV7-2, the J call TRBJ1-1; tentatively, D is TRBD1 (5 bases). The CDR3 consists of 13 residues. V dropped 9 bases and J dropped 0 bases, with 11 bases sitting between them. Germline V gene data show CDR1 as SGHTA and CDR2 as FQGNSA. In nucleotides, the CDR3 is TGTGCCAGTTCGGGGGGATTGAACACTGAAGCTTTCTTT. Its protein product is CASSGGLNTEAFF.

This clone has a single count. The J gene is TRBJ2-1, the V gene TRBV4-1, with a tentative D call TRBD1 (5 bases). CDR1 and CDR2 (germline): MGHRA, YSYEKL. This CDR3 contains 17 residues. The V end lost 3 bases, the J end lost 8 bases, and 23 bases lay between the germline ends. CDR3: CASSQVRARQKFHEQFF. The CDR3 region has the DNA TGCGCCAGCAGCCAGGTAAGGGCGCGACAGAAATTCCATGAGCAGTTCTTC.

V gene TRBV5-1 combines with J gene TRBJ1-1, with D unresolved. Looked up from germline, CDR1 is SGHRS and CDR2 is YFSETQ. The CDR3 extends over 13 amino acids. V dropped 2 bases and J dropped 5 bases, with 10 bases sitting between them. Written as DNA, the CDR3 is TGCGCCAGCAGCTTCGAGGCCGAGACTGAAGCTTTCTTT. Amino acids: CASSFEAETEAFF. Full variable domain (rest looked up from reference TRBV5-1 and TRBJ1-1): KAGVTQTPRYLIKTRGQQVTLSCSPISGHRSVSWYQQTPGQGLQFLFEYFSETQRNKGNFPGRFSGRQFSNSRSEMNVSTLELGDSALYLCASSFEAETEAFFGQGTRLTVV.

The V gene is TRBV5-6, the J gene TRBJ1-2; 7 nucleotides agree with TRBD1. The CDR3 runs 13 residues. Germline CDR1 and CDR2: SGHDT and YYEEEE. V shed 2 bases and J 5 bases; nucleotides not matched to a gene: 3. Here the CDR3 reads CASSFLTGYGYTF. In DNA form, the CDR3 reads TGTGCCAGCAGCTTTCTGACAGGGTATGGCTACACCTTC.

This clone is a singleton in its sample. CDR3 in amino acids: CASSTLMDSSTYNEQFF. CDR3 sequence (DNA): TGTGCCAGCAGCACGCTAATGGACAGCTCCACCTACAATGAGCAGTTCTTC. This rearrangement joins TRBV5-4 to TRBJ2-1, with D maybe TRBD1 (6 bases). The CDR3 extends over 17 amino acids. Germline V gene sequence: CDR1 SGHNT, CDR2 YYREEE (reference sequence). V was clipped by 4 bases and J by 2 bases, with 19 bases between them.

The V gene is TRBV6-1, the J gene TRBJ2-5; D is perhaps TRBD2 (7 bases). Deletions cut 2 bases from V and 4 bases from J, with 14 bases between. The CDR3 is made up of 15 amino acids. Germline CDR1 is MNHNS and CDR2 is SASEGT. Here the CDR3 reads CASSEPLGGAETQYF. In nucleotides, the CDR3 is TGTGCCAGCAGTGAACCCTTGGGGGGGGCAGAGACCCAGTACTTC.